Listed here are 13 T cell receptor beta chains from one sample, sequenced in a study of sequential checkpoint blockade in melanoma. The repertoire was sequenced with immunoSEQ multiplex PCR; TCRdb's copy has only in-frame clones and lacks some. The sample carries over 9,000 clones, roughly 80% recorded once. Specified treatment: randomized to nivolumab then ipilimumab (arm A) or the reverse (arm B). Sequencing used CD8+ T cells sorted from blood (inferred from file names), obtained from a patient given nivolumab and ipilimumab in sequence. The receptor source for this set is a human donor with melanoma.

The rearrangement joins TRBV13 to TRBJ2-3; 7 nucleotides agree with TRBD2. CDR3 size: 14 residues. Germline CDR1 is PRHDT and CDR2 is FYEKMQ (reference sequence). Trimming at V came to 0 bases and at J to 3 bases, leaving 0 bases not matched to a gene. The CDR3 sequence is CASSLGRGTDTQYF. The CDR3 DNA follows: TGTGCCAGCAGCTTAGGGCGGGGGACAGATACGCAGTATTTT. The full variable domain, in which reference TRBV13 and TRBJ2-3 provide the parts outside the CDR3, is AAGVIQSPRHLIKEKRETATLKCYPIPRHDTVYWYQQGPGQDPQFLISFYEKMQSDKGSIPDRFSAQQFSDYHSELNMSSLELGDSALYFCASSLGRGTDTQYFGPGTRLTVL.

The chain couples TRBV4-1 to TRBJ1-2, with D perhaps TRBD1 (5 bases). Trimming removed 1 base at V and 4 bases at J, with 10 bases between. Germline V gives CDR1 MGHRA, CDR2 YSYEKL. CDR3 size: 14 residues. The CDR3 region is CASSQGGGIYGYTF. CDR3 nucleotide sequence: TGCGCCAGCAGCCAAGGGGGGGGAATCTATGGCTACACCTTC.

This clone was seen just once. The V call is TRBV11-2, the J call TRBJ2-1, with TRBD2 identical over 11 bases. This CDR3 region has 18 residues. Per the germline V gene, CDR1 is SGHAT and CDR2 is FQNNGV. V gave up 1 base and J gave up 4 bases; unmatched junction bases: 9. The CDR3 nucleotides read TGTGCCAGCAGCTTAGTCCCGTCGAGGACTAGCGGGTACAATGAGCAGTTCTTC. Translation: CASSLVPSRTSGYNEQFF.

The rearrangement uses TRBV27 and TRBJ2-7; 11 bases fit TRBD2. The CDR3 contains 17 residues. J was trimmed by 2 bases and V by 0 bases; bases with no gene match: 6. In germline, CDR1 is MNHEY, CDR2 SMNVEV (reference sequence). In nucleotides, the CDR3 is TGTGCCAGCAGTTTATCAGGGCTAGCGGGAGGAGCCTACGAGCAGTACTTC. Its protein is CASSLSGLAGGAYEQYF.

CDR3 loop: CASSVGSGSYEQYF. The CDR3 region has the DNA TGCGCCAGCAGTGTTGGTAGCGGGAGCTACGAGCAGTACTTC. The chain carries TRBV10-1 and TRBJ2-7; 9 bases are a match to TRBD2. CDR3 length: 14 amino acids. The germline CDR1 and CDR2 sequences are WNHNN and SYGVQD (reference sequence). V lost 4 bases and J lost 3; bases outside the gene matches: 4.

V and J are TRBV30 and TRBJ2-7; D unclear. This CDR3 region has 11 residues. Germline CDR1 is GTSNPN and CDR2 is SVGIG (reference sequence). V dropped 7 bases and J dropped 3 bases, with 10 bases sitting between them. The CDR3 DNA follows: TGTGCCTTGTTAACGGGCTACGAGCAGTACTTC. This codes for CALLTGYEQYF. Complete variable domain (other parts from reference TRBV30 and TRBJ2-7): SQTIHQWPATLVQPVGSPLSLECTVEGTSNPNLYWYRQAAGRGLQLLFYSVGIGQISSEVPQNLSASRPQDRQFILSSKKLLLSDSGFYLCALLTGYEQYFGPGTRLTVT.

The genes are TRBV4-3 and TRBJ1-1; D is unclear. There are 14 residues in the CDR3. Germline CDR1 reads LGHNA; CDR2 reads YSLEER. Trimming removed 4 bases from V and 1 base from J, with 10 bases in between. The CDR3 sequence: CASSPGLQNTEAFF. The CDR3 DNA reads as TGCGCCAGCAGCCCTGGGCTTCAGAACACTGAAGCTTTCTTT.

The chain couples TRBV12-5 to TRBJ1-2, with TRBD1 matching 9 bases. V lost 1 base, J lost 8 bases, and 8 bases stayed unmatched. The CDR3 has 15 residues. In germline, CDR1 is LGHNT, CDR2 FRNRAP. This CDR3 reads CASGLGLQGAKGYTF. CDR3 DNA sequence: TGTGCTAGTGGTTTGGGATTACAGGGGGCCAAGGGCTACACCTTC.

The chain joins TRBV7-9 to TRBJ2-3, with 14 bases identical to TRBD2. J lost 2 bases, V lost 4 bases, and 2 bases had no gene match. The CDR3 sequence is 16 residues long. CDR1 and CDR2 from the germline V gene are SEHNR and FQNEAQ (reference sequence). This chain's CDR3 is CASSSTSGGDTDTQYF. The CDR3, as DNA: TGTGCCAGCAGCTCGACTAGCGGGGGGGACACAGATACGCAGTATTTT. The full variable domain, in which reference TRBV7-9 and TRBJ2-3 provide the parts outside the CDR3, is DTGVSQNPRHKITKRGQNVTFRCDPISEHNRLYWYRQTLGQGPEFLTYFQNEAQLEKSRLLSDRFSAERPKGSFSTLEIQRTEQGDSAMYLCASSSTSGGDTDTQYFGPGTRLTVL.

The V call is TRBV19, the J call TRBJ1-6; D remains unclear. This CDR3 region has 14 residues. Germline V gene data show CDR1 as LNHDA and CDR2 as SQIVND (reference sequence). Between the trimmed V and J ends, which lost 3 bases and 15 bases, there was a span of 18 bases. The CDR3 is CASSMSNLFYDLHF. For the CDR3, the DNA is TGTGCCAGTAGTATGAGTAACCTTTTTTACGACCTCCACTTT.

The chain recombines TRBV11-2 with TRBJ2-1, with D possibly being TRBD2 (5 bases). Germline assignment: CDR1 SGHAT and CDR2 FQNNGV. The CDR3 has 14 residues. The V end was cut by 3 bases, the J end by 8 bases, with 14 bases between. Written as DNA, the CDR3 is TGTGCCAGCAGCTTGAGTGGGTCTAGCCATGAGCAGTTCTTC. Translation gives CASSLSGSSHEQFF.

This clone was detected only a few times. The chain recombines TRBV18 with TRBJ1-5; the D gene is possibly TRBD1 (5 bases). The CDR3 runs to 16 residues. Deletions cut 2 bases from V and 2 bases from J, with 13 bases between. Germline assignment: CDR1 KGHSH and CDR2 LQKENI. Written as DNA, the CDR3 is TGTGCCAGCTCACCAACTTGGGGGGATCGCAATCAGCCCCAGCATTTT. Translation gives CASSPTWGDRNQPQHF. Together with reference TRBV18 and TRBJ1-5, the CDR3 gives the full variable domain: NAGVMQNPRHLVRRRGQEARLRCSPMKGHSHVYWYRQLPEEGLKFMVYLQKENIIDESGMPKERFSAEFPKEGPSILRIQQVVRGDSAAYFCASSPTWGDRNQPQHFGDGTRLSIL.

V and J are TRBV4-2 and TRBJ2-7; the D gene is possibly TRBD2 (6 bases). CDR1 and CDR2 from the germline V gene are LGHNA and YNFKEQ. The CDR3 has 14 residues. Trimming shortened V by 4 bases and J by 3 bases, and 13 bases separated the two germline ends. The CDR3 DNA reads as TGTGCCAGCAGCCCGCGGGGCGCTCACTACGAGCAGTACTTC. Translation: CASSPRGAHYEQYF.